This T cell receptor beta chain was captured by sequencing in a study of identical twins. Points from the study as a whole: Monozygotic twins shared more out-of-frame TCR alpha than recombination models predicted. In zero-insertion analyses, partial confounding could arise from invariant MAIT and iNKT cells. Insertion counts were lower in abundant cord blood beta clonotypes, a trend that memory repertoires did not show.

Using its own MiXCR run on the 5' RACE reads, TCRdb lists one record per CDR3 protein. The sample gives about 520,000 distinct CDR3 sequences, 20% to 25% of which show up once; roughly 0.9% is in the top ten. This clonotype came up a few times. Its antigen is currently unknown. Germline V gives CDR1 ENHRY, CDR2 SYGVKD. The length of the CDR3 is 14 residues. Trimming left V 0 bases short and J 3 bases short, with 9 bases between. A further study also used this sample, focusing on T cells expressing NK-cell markers. That report notes: Several experiments added an anti-gamma-delta TCR antibody to sort only alpha-beta TCR T cells.

The source material was CD4+ T cells sorted from blood. The chain combines TRBV10-3 with TRBJ2-7; no firm D call. The receptor was isolated from a woman between 18 and 29 years old in good health. CDR3 sequence (DNA): TGTGCCATCAGTGAGTCAGACTTAGGCTACGAGCAGTACTTC. It specifies CAISESDLGYEQYF.